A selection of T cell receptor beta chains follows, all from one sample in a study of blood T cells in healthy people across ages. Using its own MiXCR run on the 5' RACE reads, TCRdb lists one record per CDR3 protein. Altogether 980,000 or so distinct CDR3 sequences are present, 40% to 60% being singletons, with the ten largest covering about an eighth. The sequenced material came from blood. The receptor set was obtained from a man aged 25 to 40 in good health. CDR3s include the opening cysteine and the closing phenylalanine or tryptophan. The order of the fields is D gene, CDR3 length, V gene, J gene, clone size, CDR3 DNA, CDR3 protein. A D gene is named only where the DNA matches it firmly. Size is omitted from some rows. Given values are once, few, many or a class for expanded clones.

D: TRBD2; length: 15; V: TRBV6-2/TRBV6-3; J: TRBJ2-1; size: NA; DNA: TGTGCCAGCAGTTACTCGAACGCGGGAGGAGAGACCCAGTTCTTC; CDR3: CASSYSNAGGETQFF
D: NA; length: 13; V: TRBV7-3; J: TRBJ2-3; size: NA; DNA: TGTGCCAGCAGCTCCCGGGACGAACGGACGCAGTATTTT; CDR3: CASSSRDERTQYF
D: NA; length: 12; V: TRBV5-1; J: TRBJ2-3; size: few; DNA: TGCGCCAGCAGCTTCGATAGAGATACGCAGTATTTT; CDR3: CASSFDRDTQYF
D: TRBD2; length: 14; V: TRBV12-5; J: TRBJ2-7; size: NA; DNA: TGTGCTAGTGGTTTGAAGCGGGAGACCTACGAGCAGTACTTC; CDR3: CASGLKRETYEQYF
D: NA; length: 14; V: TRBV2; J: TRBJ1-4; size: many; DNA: TGTGCCAGCAGAGTACAGGAAGGTGGCGAAAAACTGTTTTTT; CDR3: CASRVQEGGEKLFF
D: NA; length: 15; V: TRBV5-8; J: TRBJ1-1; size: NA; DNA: TGTGCCAGCACCCTCCCGGGACTATTGGACACTGAAGCTTTCTTT; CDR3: CASTLPGLLDTEAFF
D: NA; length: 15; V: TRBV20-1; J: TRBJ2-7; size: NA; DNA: TGCAGTGCTAGCCGGGGGGCGGAACGTCGCTACGAGCAGTACTTC; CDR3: CSASRGAERRYEQYF
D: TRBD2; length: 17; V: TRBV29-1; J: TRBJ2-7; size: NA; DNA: TGCAGCACGGGCTTTAGCGGGGGGGTCTCGTCATACAATGAGCAGTACTTC; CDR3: CSTGFSGGVSSYNEQYF
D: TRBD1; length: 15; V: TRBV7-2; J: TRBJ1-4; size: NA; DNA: TGTGCCAGCAGCTACCAGACAGGGTGGGGCGGAAAACTGTTTTTT; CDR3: CASSYQTGWGGKLFF
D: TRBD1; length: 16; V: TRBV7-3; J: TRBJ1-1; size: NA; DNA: TGTGCCAGCAGCTCCGCCGGGACAGGAGCAGGGTCTGAAGCTTTCTTT; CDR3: CASSSAGTGAGSEAFF
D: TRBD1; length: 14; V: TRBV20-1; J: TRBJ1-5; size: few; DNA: TGCAGTGCTAGTTCAGGACAGGGAGGGCAGCCCCAGCATTTT; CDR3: CSASSGQGGQPQHF
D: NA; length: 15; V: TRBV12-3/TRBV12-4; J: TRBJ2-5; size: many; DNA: TGTGCCAGCAGCCAACTCCCGAACAGACAAGAGACCCAGTACTTC; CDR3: CASSQLPNRQETQYF
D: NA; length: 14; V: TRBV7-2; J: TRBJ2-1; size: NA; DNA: TGTGCCAGCAGTGAAGAGAGGGAATACAATGAGCAGTTCTTC; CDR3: CASSEEREYNEQFF
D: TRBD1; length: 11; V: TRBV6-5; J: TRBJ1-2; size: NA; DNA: TGTGCCAGCAGTTACATGGGACAGGTCACCTTC; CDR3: CASSYMGQVTF
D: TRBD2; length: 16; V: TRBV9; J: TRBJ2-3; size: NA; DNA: TGTGCCAGCAGCGTAGGGGTAGCGGGGGTGGCAGATACGCAGTATTTT; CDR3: CASSVGVAGVADTQYF
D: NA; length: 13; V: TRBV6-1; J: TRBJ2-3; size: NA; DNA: TGTGCCAGCAGTGAAGCGATGACAGATACGCAGTATTTT; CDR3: CASSEAMTDTQYF
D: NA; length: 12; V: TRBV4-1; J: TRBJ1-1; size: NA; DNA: TGCGCCAGCAGCCAAGAGACAGATGAAGCTTTCTTT; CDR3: CASSQETDEAFF
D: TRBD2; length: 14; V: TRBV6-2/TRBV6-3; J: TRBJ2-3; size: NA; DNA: TGTGCCAGCAGTTCTACTCCGCGGGGGGATACGCAGTATTTT; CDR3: CASSSTPRGDTQYF
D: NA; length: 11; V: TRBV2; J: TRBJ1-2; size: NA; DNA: TGTGCCAGCAGCACTATCTATGGCTACACCTTC; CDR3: CASSTIYGYTF
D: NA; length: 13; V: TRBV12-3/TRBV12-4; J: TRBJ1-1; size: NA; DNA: TGTGCCAGCAGTTTTCGACAGGACCTCTTAGCTTTCTTT; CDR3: CASSFRQDLLAFF
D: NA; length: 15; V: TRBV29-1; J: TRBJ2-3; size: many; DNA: TGCAGCGTTGAGGGTGGGATGCCCCTCACAGATACGCAGTATTTT; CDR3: CSVEGGMPLTDTQYF
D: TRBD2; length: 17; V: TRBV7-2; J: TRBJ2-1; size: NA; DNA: TGTGCCAGCAGCTTCCAAGCGGGAGGGCCCCCCTACAATGAGCAGTTCTTC; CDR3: CASSFQAGGPPYNEQFF
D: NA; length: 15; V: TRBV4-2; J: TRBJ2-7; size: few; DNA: TGTGCCAGCAGCCAAGTCCAGGACTCCACCGACGAGCAGTACTTC; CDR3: CASSQVQDSTDEQYF
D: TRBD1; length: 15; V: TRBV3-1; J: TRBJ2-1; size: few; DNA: TGTGCCAGCAGCCAAGAGCGGACAGGGGACAATGAGCAGTTCTTC; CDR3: CASSQERTGDNEQFF
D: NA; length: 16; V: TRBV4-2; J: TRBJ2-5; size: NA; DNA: TGTGCCAGCAGCCAAGAGGCAGGGCTCGGAGAAGAGACCCAGTACTTC; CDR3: CASSQEAGLGEETQYF
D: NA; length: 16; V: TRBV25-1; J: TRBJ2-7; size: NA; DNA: TGTGCCAGCAGTGAAGCCAGGGGAACCCATCATTACGAGCAGTACTTC; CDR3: CASSEARGTHHYEQYF
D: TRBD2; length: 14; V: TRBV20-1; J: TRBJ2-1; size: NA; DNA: TGCAGTGCTAGATTCGGGGGGGATATTAATGAGCAGTTCTTC; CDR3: CSARFGGDINEQFF
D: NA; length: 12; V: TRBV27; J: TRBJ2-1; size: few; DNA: TGTGCCAGCAGGAGTCCCTACAATGAGCAGTTCTTC; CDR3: CASRSPYNEQFF
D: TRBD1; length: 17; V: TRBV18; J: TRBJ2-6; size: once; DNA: TGTGCCAGCTCACTCGATACAGGGGTCTCTGGGGCCAACGTCCTGACTTTC; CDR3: CASSLDTGVSGANVLTF
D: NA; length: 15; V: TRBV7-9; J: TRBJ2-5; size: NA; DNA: TGTGCCAGCAGCTTCACCGGGACTTTTCAAGAGACCCAGTACTTC; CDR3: CASSFTGTFQETQYF
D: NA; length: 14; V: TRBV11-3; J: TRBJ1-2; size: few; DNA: TGTGCCAGCAGCTTAGGTGTCTCCGGCTATGGCTACACCTTC; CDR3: CASSLGVSGYGYTF
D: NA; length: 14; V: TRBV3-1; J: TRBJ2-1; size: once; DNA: TGTGCCAGCAGCCCGAGAAAGGGCGCGCGTGAGCAGTTCTTC; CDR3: CASSPRKGAREQFF
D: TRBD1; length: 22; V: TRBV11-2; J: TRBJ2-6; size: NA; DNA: TGTGCCACAAGCGTATCCGACAGGGTCATTCTTGAGTCGACCTCTGGGGCCAACGTCCTGACTTTC; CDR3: CATSVSDRVILESTSGANVLTF
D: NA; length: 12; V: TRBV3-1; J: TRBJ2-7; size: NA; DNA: TGTGCCAGCAGCCAGAAGGACATTGAGCAGTACTTC; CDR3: CASSQKDIEQYF
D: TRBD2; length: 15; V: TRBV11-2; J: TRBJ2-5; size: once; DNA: TGTGCCAGCACCTTGCTCGGGGGGGCCACCGATGAGCAGTACTTC; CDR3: CASTLLGGATDEQYF
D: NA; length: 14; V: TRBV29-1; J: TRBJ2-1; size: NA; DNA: TGCAGCGTTGAACCAGGGTGGCTTCCTAAGGAGCAGTTCTTC; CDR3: CSVEPGWLPKEQFF
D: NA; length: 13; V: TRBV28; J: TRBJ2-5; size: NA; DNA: TGTGCCAGCAGTTCAGGGGTCGAAGAGACCCAGTACTTC; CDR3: CASSSGVEETQYF
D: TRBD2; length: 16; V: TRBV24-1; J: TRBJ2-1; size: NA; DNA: TGTGCCACCAGTGATCCCGGACTAGCGGGGGGTTGGGAGCAGTTCTTC; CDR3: CATSDPGLAGGWEQFF
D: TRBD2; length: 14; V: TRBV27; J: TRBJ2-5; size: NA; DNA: TGTGCCAGCAGCCAACGGCGGGGGGCTGAGACCCAGTACTTC; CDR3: CASSQRRGAETQYF
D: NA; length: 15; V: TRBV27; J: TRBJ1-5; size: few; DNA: TGTGCCAGCAGTCTCGGTGGACAGACAAATCAGCCCCAGCATTTT; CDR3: CASSLGGQTNQPQHF
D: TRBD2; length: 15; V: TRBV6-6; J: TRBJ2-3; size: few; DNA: TGTGCCAGCAGTTACTACGGGGGGAACACAGATACGCAGTATTTT; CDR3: CASSYYGGNTDTQYF
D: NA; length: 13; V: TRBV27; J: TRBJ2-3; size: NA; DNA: TGTGCCAGCAGTCGAACCCCCCCAGATACGCAGTATTTT; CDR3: CASSRTPPDTQYF
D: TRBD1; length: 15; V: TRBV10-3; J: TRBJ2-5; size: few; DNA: TGTGCCATCAGTGGGGGGACAGGCCCTCAAGAGACCCAGTACTTC; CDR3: CAISGGTGPQETQYF
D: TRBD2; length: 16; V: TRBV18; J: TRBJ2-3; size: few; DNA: TGTGCCAGCTCACTCCTTAGCGGGGCGCTCACAGATACGCAGTATTTT; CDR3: CASSLLSGALTDTQYF
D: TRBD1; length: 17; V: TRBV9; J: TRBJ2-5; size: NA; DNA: TGTGCCAGCTCTAGAGGAGGGACAGGGGGTTTCCAAGAGACCCAGTACTTC; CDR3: CASSRGGTGGFQETQYF
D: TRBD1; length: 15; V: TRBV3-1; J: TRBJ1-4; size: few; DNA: TGTGCCAGCAGCGCCCGGACAGGACTGAATGAAAAACTGTTTTTT; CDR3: CASSARTGLNEKLFF
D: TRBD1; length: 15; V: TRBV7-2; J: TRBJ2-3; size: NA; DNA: TGTGCCAGCAGCTTGCAGGGGGCTAGGACAGATACGCAGTATTTT; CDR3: CASSLQGARTDTQYF
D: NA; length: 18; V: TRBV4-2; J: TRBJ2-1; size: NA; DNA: TGTGCCAGCAGCCAAAACCCAAAAGGCGGGCCTTCCTACAATGAGCAGTTCTTC; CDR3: CASSQNPKGGPSYNEQFF
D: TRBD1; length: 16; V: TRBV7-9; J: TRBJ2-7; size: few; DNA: TGTGCCAGCAGCTCCCCACAGGGGGCGTTGGTGCGCGAGCAGTACTTC; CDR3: CASSSPQGALVREQYF
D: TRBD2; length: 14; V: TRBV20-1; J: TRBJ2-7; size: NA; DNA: TGCAGTGTTCGCACTAGCGGGAATGCCTACGAGCAGTACTTC; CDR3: CSVRTSGNAYEQYF
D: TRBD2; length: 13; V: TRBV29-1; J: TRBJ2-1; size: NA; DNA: TGCAGCGTCAGGGAGACTAGCGGGAATGAGCAGTTCTTC; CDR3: CSVRETSGNEQFF
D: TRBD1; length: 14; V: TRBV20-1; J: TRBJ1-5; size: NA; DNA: TGCAGTGCATACTCTGACAGGGGGTTTTCGCCCCAGCATTTT; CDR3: CSAYSDRGFSPQHF
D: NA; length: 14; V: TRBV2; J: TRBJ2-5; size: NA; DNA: TGTGCCAGCAGTGAAGGGCGAAATGGGGAGACCCAGTACTTC; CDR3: CASSEGRNGETQYF
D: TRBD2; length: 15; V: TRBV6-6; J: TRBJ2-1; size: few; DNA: TGTGCCAGCAGCCTTGGAATAGCGGGGGTCATGGAGCAGTTCTTC; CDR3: CASSLGIAGVMEQFF